A selection of T cell receptor beta chains follows, all from one sample in a study of cytomegalovirus exposure and HLA in healthy donors. The protocol was immunoSEQ multiplex PCR, while the TCRdb copy is restricted to in-frame clones and leaves out a portion. This table has 150,000 or so clones, about three quarters appearing once. Source material: PBMCs. All receptors derive from a woman in her forties in good health and CMV-seropositive. Both conserved end residues are part of each CDR3. A D gene is named only where the DNA matches it firmly. Clone size, where shown, is once, few, many, or a class for clones that have expanded.

CDR3 protein: CASSLTLAGAEQYF; CDR3 DNA: TGTGCCAGCAGCTTGACCTTAGCCGGAGCCGAGCAGTACTTC; V gene: TRBV5-6; D gene: .; clone size: .; J gene: TRBJ2-7
CDR3 protein: CASSLLPGVPSGNTIYF; CDR3 DNA: TGTGCCAGCAGCTTACTCCCCGGGGTTCCCTCTGGAAACACCATATATTTT; V gene: TRBV6-7; D gene: .; clone size: .; J gene: TRBJ1-3
CDR3 protein: CASSWVVRGVVEQYF; CDR3 DNA: TGTGCCAGTAGTTGGGTAGTACGGGGTGTTGTCGAGCAGTACTTC; V gene: TRBV19; D gene: .; clone size: few; J gene: TRBJ2-7
CDR3 protein: CASSLTSGGAGEQFF; CDR3 DNA: TGCGCCAGCAGCTTGACAAGCGGGGGGGCGGGAGAGCAGTTCTTC; V gene: TRBV5-1; D gene: TRBD2; clone size: .; J gene: TRBJ2-1
CDR3 protein: CASSISSGANVLTF; CDR3 DNA: TGCGCCAGCAGCATCAGCTCTGGGGCCAACGTCCTGACTTTC; V gene: TRBV5-1; D gene: .; clone size: .; J gene: TRBJ2-6
CDR3 protein: CASSVTGKDYGYTF; CDR3 DNA: TGTGCCAGCAGCGTCACAGGAAAGGACTATGGCTACACCTTC; V gene: TRBV7-2; D gene: .; clone size: .; J gene: TRBJ1-2
CDR3 protein: CASSQVQGRWAPLHF; CDR3 DNA: TGTGCCAGCAGCCAAGTTCAGGGGCGCTGGGCACCCCTCCACTTT; V gene: TRBV14; D gene: .; clone size: .; J gene: TRBJ1-6
CDR3 protein: CASSPSGRRYGYTF; CDR3 DNA: TGTGCCAGCAGCCCCTCGGGAAGACGCTATGGCTACACCTTC; V gene: TRBV5-6; D gene: .; clone size: .; J gene: TRBJ1-2
CDR3 protein: CAGLGTGDTEAFF; CDR3 DNA: TGTGCCGGCCTAGGGACAGGGGACACTGAAGCTTTCTTT; V gene: TRBV28; D gene: TRBD1; clone size: .; J gene: TRBJ1-1
CDR3 protein: CASSSQGPNTGELFF; CDR3 DNA: TGTGCCAGCAGTTCACAGGGACCGAACACCGGGGAGCTGTTTTTT; V gene: TRBV5-6; D gene: .; clone size: .; J gene: TRBJ2-2
CDR3 protein: CASSQGRTNYGYTF; CDR3 DNA: TGCGCCAGCAGCCAAGGGAGGACTAACTATGGCTACACCTTC; V gene: TRBV4-3; D gene: .; clone size: .; J gene: TRBJ1-2
CDR3 protein: CAWSISGTGTYEQYF; CDR3 DNA: TGTGCCTGGAGTATATCCGGGACAGGGACTTACGAGCAGTACTTC; V gene: TRBV30; D gene: TRBD1; clone size: .; J gene: TRBJ2-7
CDR3 protein: CASSLAQIHTEAFF; CDR3 DNA: TGCGCCAGCAGCTTGGCCCAGATTCACACTGAAGCTTTCTTT; V gene: TRBV5-1; D gene: .; clone size: few; J gene: TRBJ1-1
CDR3 protein: CASSLGSSGGDTQYF; CDR3 DNA: TGTGCCAGCAGTTTAGGGTCTAGCGGGGGTGATACGCAGTATTTT; V gene: TRBV28; D gene: TRBD2; clone size: .; J gene: TRBJ2-3
CDR3 protein: CAWRAGAVAHGNSPLHF; CDR3 DNA: TGTGCCTGGAGGGCCGGAGCCGTGGCACATGGTAATTCACCCCTCCACTTT; V gene: TRBV30; D gene: .; clone size: .; J gene: TRBJ1-6
CDR3 protein: CASRQAGLEKLFF; CDR3 DNA: TGTGCCAGCAGGCAGGCTGGGCTGGAAAAACTGTTTTTT; V gene: TRBV28; D gene: .; clone size: .; J gene: TRBJ1-4
CDR3 protein: CASSVRSTRSETQYF; CDR3 DNA: TGTGCCAGCAGTGTCCGATCGACTAGGTCGGAGACCCAGTACTTC; V gene: TRBV2; D gene: .; clone size: .; J gene: TRBJ2-5
CDR3 protein: CAISESGTDTYGYTF; CDR3 DNA: TGTGCCATCAGTGAGTCGGGGACAGATACGTATGGCTACACCTTC; V gene: TRBV10-3; D gene: TRBD1; clone size: .; J gene: TRBJ1-2
CDR3 protein: CASRATGVLYEQYF; CDR3 DNA: TGTGCCAGCAGGGCGACAGGGGTTCTCTACGAGCAGTACTTC; V gene: TRBV2; D gene: TRBD1; clone size: .; J gene: TRBJ2-7
CDR3 protein: CASSLASGGTEAFF; CDR3 DNA: TGCGCCAGCAGCTTGGCCTCAGGGGGTACTGAAGCTTTCTTT; V gene: TRBV5-1; D gene: TRBD1; clone size: .; J gene: TRBJ1-1
CDR3 protein: CASSPNLGGTEAFF; CDR3 DNA: TGTGCCAGCAGCCCCAATCTGGGGGGGACTGAAGCTTTCTTT; V gene: TRBV2; D gene: .; clone size: .; J gene: TRBJ1-1
CDR3 protein: CASSPPAGTGGIARNF; CDR3 DNA: TGTGCCAGCTCACCACCCGCCGGGACAGGGGGCATCGCTCGAAACTTC; V gene: TRBV18; D gene: TRBD1; clone size: once; J gene: TRBJ2-5
CDR3 protein: CASSYQGFDQPQHF; CDR3 DNA: TGTGCCAGCAGTTATCAGGGTTTCGATCAGCCCCAGCATTTT; V gene: TRBV6-6; D gene: .; clone size: .; J gene: TRBJ1-5
CDR3 protein: CAAWDRIYEQYF; CDR3 DNA: TGTGCCGCCTGGGACAGAATTTACGAGCAGTACTTC; V gene: TRBV10-3; D gene: TRBD1; clone size: .; J gene: TRBJ2-7
CDR3 protein: CASSSALGREKLFF; CDR3 DNA: TGTGCCAGCAGTTCGGCATTGGGGCGGGAAAAACTGTTTTTT; V gene: TRBV6-1; D gene: .; clone size: .; J gene: TRBJ1-4
CDR3 protein: CASSAYRSRNEQFF; CDR3 DNA: TGTGCCAGCAGCGCGTACAGGTCCCGCAATGAGCAGTTCTTC; V gene: TRBV11-1; D gene: .; clone size: few; J gene: TRBJ2-1
CDR3 protein: CASSVSGTGREKLFF; CDR3 DNA: TGTGCCAGCAGCGTGTCCGGGACAGGGCGGGAAAAACTGTTTTTT; V gene: TRBV9; D gene: TRBD1; clone size: .; J gene: TRBJ1-4
CDR3 protein: CASNYGENTEAFF; CDR3 DNA: TGCGCCAGCAACTACGGAGAGAACACTGAAGCTTTCTTT; V gene: TRBV5-1; D gene: .; clone size: .; J gene: TRBJ1-1
CDR3 protein: CASSSRDYEETQYF; CDR3 DNA: TGTGCCAGCAGCTCCCGGGACTACGAAGAGACCCAGTACTTC; V gene: TRBV7-8; D gene: TRBD2; clone size: .; J gene: TRBJ2-5
CDR3 protein: CASSPGLAGASSTDTQYF; CDR3 DNA: TGTGCCAGCTCACCGGGACTAGCGGGAGCCTCTAGCACAGATACGCAGTATTTT; V gene: TRBV18; D gene: TRBD2; clone size: .; J gene: TRBJ2-3
CDR3 protein: CASSLGGLADGELFF; CDR3 DNA: TGTGCCAGCAGCTTGGGGGGGCTTGCGGACGGGGAGCTGTTTTTT; V gene: TRBV5-5; D gene: .; clone size: .; J gene: TRBJ2-2
CDR3 protein: CASSLAGRNDKETQYF; CDR3 DNA: TGTGCCAGCAGCTTGGCGGGGAGGAATGACAAAGAGACCCAGTACTTC; V gene: TRBV5-4; D gene: .; clone size: .; J gene: TRBJ2-5
CDR3 protein: CASSQRASGGSNEQFF; CDR3 DNA: TGCGCCAGCAGCCAAAGGGCTAGCGGGGGGTCCAATGAGCAGTTCTTC; V gene: TRBV5-1; D gene: TRBD2; clone size: .; J gene: TRBJ2-1
CDR3 protein: CASSLGRGYTDTQYF; CDR3 DNA: TGTGCCAGCAGCCTAGGGCGGGGGTACACAGATACGCAGTATTTT; V gene: TRBV11-2; D gene: TRBD2; clone size: .; J gene: TRBJ2-3
CDR3 protein: CASSRQTGDGNTIYF; CDR3 DNA: TGCGCCAGCAGCCGTCAGACAGGGGACGGAAACACCATATATTTT; V gene: TRBV4-1; D gene: TRBD1; clone size: .; J gene: TRBJ1-3
CDR3 protein: CASSSTTGSVGYTF; CDR3 DNA: TGCGCCAGCAGCTCAACGACAGGGAGCGTCGGCTACACCTTC; V gene: TRBV5-1; D gene: TRBD1; clone size: .; J gene: TRBJ1-2
CDR3 protein: CASSDRGSDTEAFF; CDR3 DNA: TGTGCCAGCAGTGACAGGGGGTCGGACACTGAAGCTTTCTTT; V gene: TRBV6-1; D gene: TRBD1; clone size: .; J gene: TRBJ1-1
CDR3 protein: CASSARLQRVSFVNEQFF; CDR3 DNA: TGTGCCAGCAGCGCCCGACTACAACGTGTGTCCTTTGTGAATGAGCAGTTCTTC; V gene: TRBV7-9; D gene: .; clone size: .; J gene: TRBJ2-1
CDR3 protein: CASHPQGPNQPQHF; CDR3 DNA: TGTGCCAGCCATCCCCAGGGGCCCAATCAGCCCCAGCATTTT; V gene: TRBV19; D gene: .; clone size: .; J gene: TRBJ1-5
CDR3 protein: CASSRGGVETQYF; CDR3 DNA: TGTGCCAGCAGTCGCGGGGGGGTAGAGACCCAGTACTTC; V gene: TRBV28; D gene: TRBD2; clone size: .; J gene: TRBJ2-5
CDR3 protein: CASRNRGTNYGYTF; CDR3 DNA: TGTGCCAGCAGGAACAGGGGAACAAACTATGGCTACACCTTC; V gene: TRBV6-1; D gene: TRBD1; clone size: .; J gene: TRBJ1-2
CDR3 protein: CASSRTDEAFF; CDR3 DNA: TGCGCCAGCAGTCGGACAGATGAAGCTTTCTTT; V gene: TRBV10-2; D gene: .; clone size: few; J gene: TRBJ1-1
CDR3 protein: CASSSTRQGEQYF; CDR3 DNA: TGTGCCAGCAGCTCGACGAGACAGGGAGAGCAGTACTTC; V gene: TRBV11-3; D gene: TRBD1; clone size: .; J gene: TRBJ2-7
CDR3 protein: CASSIDGGPNTIYF; CDR3 DNA: TGTGCCAGTAGTATTGACGGGGGACCGAACACCATATATTTT; V gene: TRBV19; D gene: .; clone size: once; J gene: TRBJ1-3
CDR3 protein: CASKGGAPDTQYF; CDR3 DNA: TGTGCCAGTAAGGGAGGAGCGCCAGATACGCAGTATTTT; V gene: TRBV2; D gene: .; clone size: .; J gene: TRBJ2-3
CDR3 protein: CASSQELSGANVLTF; CDR3 DNA: TGCGCCAGCAGCCAAGAACTCTCTGGGGCCAACGTCCTGACTTTC; V gene: TRBV4-3; D gene: .; clone size: .; J gene: TRBJ2-6
CDR3 protein: CASSQLVAGGTDTQYF; CDR3 DNA: TGTGCCAGCTCCCAACTAGTAGCGGGGGGCACAGATACGCAGTATTTT; V gene: TRBV28; D gene: TRBD2; clone size: .; J gene: TRBJ2-3
CDR3 protein: CASSSRLAGKETQYF; CDR3 DNA: TGTGCCAGCAGTTCCCGACTAGCGGGGAAAGAGACCCAGTACTTC; V gene: TRBV28; D gene: TRBD2; clone size: once; J gene: TRBJ2-5
CDR3 protein: CASSFGLGEQYF; CDR3 DNA: TGTGCCAGCAGCTTTGGACTGGGAGAGCAGTACTTC; V gene: TRBV7-8; D gene: .; clone size: .; J gene: TRBJ2-7
CDR3 protein: CAWYDDTGSAEAFF; CDR3 DNA: TGTGCCTGGTACGACGACACCGGCTCGGCTGAAGCTTTCTTT; V gene: TRBV30; D gene: .; clone size: once; J gene: TRBJ1-1
CDR3 protein: CASSRPGESHYEQYF; CDR3 DNA: TGTGCCAGCAGCCGCCCAGGGGAGTCACACTACGAGCAGTACTTC; V gene: TRBV6-5; D gene: .; clone size: .; J gene: TRBJ2-7
CDR3 protein: CASSMEIPSYEQYF; CDR3 DNA: TGTGCCAGTAGTATGGAGATCCCCTCCTACGAGCAGTACTTC; V gene: TRBV19; D gene: .; clone size: .; J gene: TRBJ2-7
CDR3 protein: CASRRVIDSSYTF; CDR3 DNA: TGTGCCAGCAGAAGAGTCATTGATAGTAGCTACACCTTC; V gene: TRBV6-1; D gene: .; clone size: .; J gene: TRBJ1-2